Included here is one T cell receptor beta chain sequence, with context. It lacks a known antigen. Nothing much larger sits one base from this clone, and base qualities are not available. As encoded in the germline V gene (reference sequence), CDR1 is MNHNY while CDR2 is SVGAGI. At the junction V is shortened by 7 bases and J by 5 bases, with 14 bases in between. Reading from cysteine to phenylalanine, the CDR3 counts 13 amino acids. The sequence is cut down to CDR3 DNA, 39 bases in frame from base 1. Libraries were made using the immunoSEQ multiplex PCR assay. The source study handled its data this way. During preprocessing, nonproductive sequences were removed, as were CDR3s that did not start with C, did not end with F or W, or were shorter than 7 amino acids. Antigen-specific clonotypes were called with the MANAFEST web app, based on expansion relative to reference and other culture wells. A clone was considered positive if significant expansion relative to the reference culture was observed in 2 of 3 replicate wells at an FDR below 0.05. Positive clones also required significant expansion versus all other tandem wells and an odds ratio above 5. Pairwise Levenshtein distance, computed with the stringdist R package after three terminal residues were trimmed from each end, was used as the measure of CDR3 homology. Not all clones reach the TCRdb copy of this immuneACCESS table, which keeps in-frame sequences only. Checked studies attribute under half of the gap to unresolved V genes and leave the rest unexplained. V and J calls and clone size are copied from that table; D and trimming were computed from the DNA. The sample table records some 29,000 clones; 76% of these occur just once. The ten largest clones represent roughly 14% of the sample.

CD4+ T cells from unexposed donors were collected before the COVID-19 pandemic (2011-2018). After less than 13 days of culture, CD4+ T cells were isolated with the EasySep CD4+ T cell isolation kit. As cell number allowed, CD4+ T cells from unexposed donors were tested for reactivity to SARS-CoV-2 S and N and to four common cold coronavirus spike pools. Each well held 1.5 million to 2.5 million PBMCs cultured in IMDM containing approximately 5% human AB serum and about 11 IU/ml IL-2. Half of the culture medium was replaced with fresh IL-2-containing medium on days 3 and 7. In general, triplicate replicate wells were used for every peptide culture condition. Leukapheresis product for the unexposed donors was bought commercially. Ficoll-Paque PLUS gradient centrifugation was used to isolate PBMCs from leukapheresis product or whole blood. PBMCs were either cryopreserved at -140 degrees C or used fresh in the expansion assay. The QIAamp Micro DNA Kit was used to extract genomic DNA from the CD4+ T cells.

This entry belongs to a study of CD4 T cells in relation to SARS-CoV-2 and coronaviruses (dated by TCRdb to about 2021). As for the study more broadly: In the ViraFEST assay, PBMCs were cultured with antigen for under 13 days, after which TCR beta CDR3s were sequenced to identify antigen-specific clonal expansions. At the level of individual TCR clonotypes, the study evaluated whether memory CD4+ T cells crossreact between the spike proteins of SARS-CoV-2 and those of common cold coronaviruses. Samples from a few pre-COVID donors and the naive versus memory experiments were sequenced with the Adaptive Biotechnologies TCR-sequencing kit; other data were Illumina-based. Patient-derived lymphoblastoid cell lines were used to map the HLA restriction of shared crossreactive spike epitopes. A different, Illumina-based TCR-beta assay was used to sequence expansion assays from other donors in the study. An HIV-1 Nef peptide pool or a culture without peptide was used as the negative reference condition. What the authors observed across the whole study: The study was constrained by small numbers of patients and of tested TCRs. Crossreactivity analysis centred on spike protein, so crossreactivity against other viral proteins was not assessed. Pre-pandemic and post-infection samples were not both contributed by any donor, so tracing of the source of pre-existing responses was limited. Compared with monoreactive clones, crossreactive clones had significantly weaker SARS-CoV-2-driven expansion, a result consistent with antigenic imprinting. Roughly 70% of donors had memory CD4+ clonotypes that crossrecognized SARS-CoV-2 and at least one common cold coronavirus spike.

The source is a human donor in good health. The chain is encoded by TRBV6-6 joined to TRBJ1-2, with the D gene not confidently named. Sequenced sample: CD4+ T cells from PBMCs, cultured in vitro. The nucleotide sequence is TGTGCCAGCACCCGAGGGTTGCGGTATGGCTACACCTTC. Translated, it gives CASTRGLRYGYTF.